Listed here are 12 T cell receptor beta chains from one sample, sequenced in a study of cytomegalovirus exposure and HLA in healthy donors. The PCR employed 60 Vbeta primers together with 13 Jbeta primers. Method: immunoSEQ multiplex PCR; TCRdb's copy keeps in-frame clones and lacks some. The sample contains about 150,000 clones, approximately 80% of which appear only once. Source material: PBMCs. The source of these receptors is a woman in her forties in good health and CMV-seropositive.

Concerning this clone: A junction boundary mismatches the germline segment, possibly from a read error. The chain combines TRBV19 with TRBJ1-1; D unclear. Germline V CDR1 and CDR2: LNHDA, SQIVND (reference sequence). The CDR3 is made up of 14 amino acids. Here the CDR3 DNA reads TGTGCCAGTAGTATAAGAGGTCGGTGGACTGAAGCTTCCTTT. It specifies CASSIRGRWTEASF.

V usage is TRBV19 and J usage is TRBJ2-1; D remains unclear. CDR3 length: 12 amino acids. Germline CDR1 is LNHDA and CDR2 is SQIVND (reference sequence). V dropped 5 bases and J dropped 4 bases, with 6 bases sitting between them. DNA for the CDR3: TGTGCCAGTAGTCCCAGTTACAATGAGCAGTTCTTC. It is translated as CASSPSYNEQFF. Full variable domain (outside the CDR3, taken from reference TRBV19 and TRBJ2-1): DGGITQSPKYLFRKEGQNVTLSCEQNLNHDAMYWYRQDPGQGLRLIYYSQIVNDFQKGDIAEGYSVSREKKESFPLTVTSAQKNPTAFYLCASSPSYNEQFFGPGTRLTVL.

The J gene is TRBJ1-3, the V gene TRBV5-4; a weak D match, TRBD1 (6 bases). Germline assignment: CDR1 SGHNT and CDR2 YYREEE (reference sequence). V lost 4 bases, J lost 2 bases, and 13 bases lay in between. The CDR3 is 15 amino acids. The CDR3, as DNA: TGTGCCAGCAGCACTCCCGGGACACCTGGAAACACCATATATTTT. Amino acid sequence: CASSTPGTPGNTIYF. Looking up the rest from reference TRBV5-4 and TRBJ1-3 gives the full variable domain: ETGVTQSPTHLIKTRGQQVTLRCSSQSGHNTVSWYQQALGQGPQFIFQYYREEENGRGNFPPRFSGLQFPNYSSELNVNALELDDSALYLCASSTPGTPGNTIYFGEGSWLTVV.

DNA for the CDR3: TGTGCCAGCAGCTTAAGATCCGGGACAGTCAGCACCGGGGAGCTGTTTTTT. Its protein is CASSLRSGTVSTGELFF. The rearrangement uses TRBV7-3 and TRBJ2-2, with 7 nucleotides matching TRBD1. The germline CDR1 and CDR2 sequences are SGHTA and FQGTGA. Trimming took 1 base from V and 4 from J; bases not matched to a gene: 9. The CDR3 is made up of 17 amino acids.

This chain links TRBV5-1 with TRBJ2-1; a possible D gene is TRBD2 (6 bases). Deletions cut 3 bases from V and 0 bases from J, with 13 bases between. The germline V gene encodes CDR1 SGHRS and CDR2 YFSETQ. The CDR3 sequence is 16 residues long. CDR3 nucleotide sequence: TGCGCCAGCAGCTCATTAGCGGACCCCTCCTACAATGAGCAGTTCTTC. Its protein product is CASSSLADPSYNEQFF.

This clone was seen a handful of times. CDR3 region: CATSRTGTSGLKRETQYF. DNA for the CDR3: TGTGCCACCAGCAGGACCGGGACTAGCGGGCTAAAGCGGGAGACCCAGTACTTC. This sequence joins TRBV15 and TRBJ2-5; 12 bases match TRBD2. Losses at the gene ends were 3 bases for V and 5 bases for J; bases not matched to a gene: 13. Germline lookup yields CDR1 LNHNV and CDR2 YYDKDF (reference sequence). This CDR3 region has 18 residues.

The chain is built from TRBV5-5 and TRBJ1-3, with D perhaps matching TRBD1 (5 bases). CDR3 size: 15 residues. The V gene lost 2 bases and the J gene lost 2 bases, with 11 bases spanning the gap. Per the germline V gene, CDR1 is SGHKS and CDR2 is YYEKEE (reference sequence). DNA for the CDR3: TGTGCCAGCAGCTTTAGGGGAGGGCCTGGAAACACCATATATTTT. This gives the protein CASSFRGGPGNTIYF. Full variable domain (remainder filled in from reference TRBV5-5 and TRBJ1-3): DAGVTQSPTHLIKTRGQQVTLRCSPISGHKSVSWYQQVLGQGPQFIFQYYEKEERGRGNFPDRFSARQFPNYSSELNVNALLLGDSALYLCASSFRGGPGNTIYFGEGSWLTVV.

The chain has TRBV19 and TRBJ1-1; D unclear. V was shortened by 7 bases and J by 0 bases, with 18 bases between the two germline ends. Germline loops: CDR1 LNHDA, CDR2 SQIVND (reference sequence). This CDR3 spans 16 amino acids. CDR3 sequence reads: CASTSRSLRVNTEAFF. CDR3 nucleotide sequence: TGTGCCAGTACCTCTCGATCATTGAGGGTGAACACTGAAGCTTTCTTT.

With respect to this clone: One end of the junction varies from germline; a read error may be responsible. V gene TRBV10-2 combines with J gene TRBJ2-7, with 9 bases matching TRBD2. CDR3 length: 16 amino acids. Germline V gives CDR1 WSHSY, CDR2 SAAADI. The CDR3 region is CASSEFSLAGAYEQYF. CDR3 nucleotides: TGCGCCAGCAGTGAGTTTTCCTTAGCGGGAGCCTATGAGCAGTACTTC.

The chain links TRBV29-1 to TRBJ1-1; D ambiguous. Germline values: CDR1 SQVTM, CDR2 ANQGSEA. The CDR3 length is 10 residues. Trimming removed 1 base at V and 7 bases at J, with 4 bases between. The chain's CDR3 is CSVEGSEAFF. The DNA for the CDR3 is TGCAGCGTTGAAGGCAGTGAAGCTTTCTTT.

The genes are TRBV4-1 and TRBJ2-2; TRBD2 agrees at 8 bases. CDR1 and CDR2 (germline): MGHRA, YSYEKL. Trimming took 6 bases from V and 1 from J; bases not matched to a gene: 4. The CDR3 runs 15 residues. Here the CDR3 reads CASSNREGNTGELFF. The CDR3 DNA is TGCGCCAGCAGTAACCGGGAGGGGAACACCGGGGAGCTGTTTTTT.

This sequence joins TRBV6-5 and TRBJ2-5; 8 bases line up with TRBD1. With 0 bases clipped from V and 1 base from J, the junction kept 4 bases outside the gene matches. Per the germline V gene, CDR1 is MNHEY and CDR2 is SVGAGI. The CDR3 is made up of 16 amino acids. This chain's CDR3 is CASSYSGTGPQETQYF. In nucleotides, the CDR3 is TGTGCCAGCAGTTACTCCGGGACAGGCCCCCAAGAGACCCAGTACTTC.